The present entry profiles one T cell receptor (beta chain) with its context. Its cognate antigen is unknown. This PCR relied on a set of 60 Vbeta primers and 13 Jbeta primers. Sequencing used immunoSEQ multiplex PCR; TCRdb keeps in-frame clones, though not all of them. The sample yields 20,000 to 25,000 clones, of which the top ten take up roughly 22%. The data stem from a study of cytomegalovirus exposure and HLA in healthy donors. Study observations and caveats: Three of the chains that were CMV-associated were confirmed in vitro to be specific for CMV antigens. Later, TCR association rates were found to vary by HLA locus, highest for DRB1 and lowest for HLA-C. Later on, an analysis tied some 17,000 TCR beta sequences to HLA alleles at 0.05 false discovery rate.

CDR3 length: 17 amino acids. V gave up 0 bases and J gave up 2 bases, with 17 bases separating them. From germline, CDR1 is LNHNV and CDR2 YYDKDF (reference sequence). This rearrangement joins TRBV15 to TRBJ2-7, with D perhaps TRBD2 (6 bases). The TCR originated in a man between 60 and 75 years old in good health and CMV-seropositive. The material sequenced was PBMCs. This CDR3 is CATSRDGGTAVAYEQYF. The CDR3 DNA reads as TGTGCCACCAGCAGAGATGGGGGGACGGCAGTAGCCTACGAGCAGTACTTC. The full variable domain, rest sourced from reference TRBV15 and TRBJ2-7, is DAMVIQNPRYQVTQFGKPVTLSCSQTLNHNVMYWYQQKSSQAPKLLFHYYDKDFNNEADTPDNFQSRRPNTSFCFLDIRSPGLGDTAMYLCATSRDGGTAVAYEQYFGPGTRLTVT.